This TCR beta chain derives from a study of blood T cell repertoires in COVID-19. Whole-study context: There were acute and convalescent COVID-19 samples, and they came from the United States, Italy and Spain.

Participants' own reports of clinical history determined their cohort assignment. The assay was immunoSEQ multiplex PCR, and TCRdb's table has in-frame clones only and misses some. The data hold some 200,000 clones, with around 81% observed a single time. The CDR3 length is 13 residues. Trimming pared 0 bases from V and 4 bases from J, leaving 7 bases between. Germline V gene lookup returns CDR1 SGHVS and CDR2 FQNEAQ. This chain joins TRBV7-8 and TRBJ2-7; a possible D gene is TRBD1 (6 bases). The receptor's source is a woman between 45 and 60 years old with acute COVID-19. Material: PBMCs or T cells enriched from blood (not recorded which). The CDR3 DNA reads TGTGCCAGCAGCTTAGCAACAGGGTACGAGCAGTACTTC. It translates to CASSLATGYEQYF.